These 23 T cell receptor beta chains came from one sample sequenced in a study of cytomegalovirus exposure and HLA in healthy donors. The PCR had 60 Vbeta and 13 Jbeta primers. Using immunoSEQ multiplex PCR, the repertoire was profiled, and TCRdb retains in-frame clones only, with some absent. The sample lists around 92,000 clones; about 83% were seen once. Sequencing was carried out using PBMCs. The receptors originated from a female donor in good health and CMV-seropositive.

V is TRBV18 and J is TRBJ2-3, with 12 bases identical to TRBD2. CDR1 and CDR2 (germline): KGHSH, LQKENI. V shed 6 bases and J 2 bases; nucleotides not matched to a gene: 6. The CDR3 sequence is 16 residues long. CDR3 nucleotide sequence: TGTGCCAGCTCGTCGACTAGCGGGGGAACCACAGATACGCAGTATTTT. It codes for CASSSTSGGTTDTQYF. Full variable domain (missing parts from reference TRBV18 and TRBJ2-3): NAGVMQNPRHLVRRRGQEARLRCSPMKGHSHVYWYRQLPEEGLKFMVYLQKENIIDESGMPKERFSAEFPKEGPSILRIQQVVRGDSAAYFCASSSTSGGTTDTQYFGPGTRLTVL.

This clone was counted only a few times. V usage is TRBV7-2 and J usage is TRBJ2-5; 11 bases agree with TRBD2. The germline CDR1 and CDR2 sequences are SGHTA and FQGNSA. The CDR3 is 14 residues long. Losses at the gene ends were 5 bases for V and 4 bases for J; bases not matched to a gene: 3. The CDR3 sequence is CASSRGLAGETQYF. The DNA for the CDR3 is TGTGCCAGCAGCCGAGGACTAGCGGGAGAGACCCAGTACTTC.

The chain carries TRBV28 and TRBJ2-3; D remains unclear. Germline V gene lookup returns CDR1 MDHEN and CDR2 SYDVKM. Deletions cut 3 bases from V and 6 bases from J, with 7 bases between. The CDR3 length is 12 residues. CDR3 protein: CASSFLSDTQYF. The CDR3 nucleotides read TGTGCCAGCAGTTTTCTATCGGATACGCAGTATTTT.

The chain employs TRBV2 and TRBJ2-5; tentative D call: TRBD2 (7 bases). This CDR3 has 14 amino acids. Germline assignment: CDR1 SNHLY and CDR2 FYNNEI. V shed 6 bases and J shed 3 bases, with 14 bases lying between them. The CDR3 loop reads CASSAGGGEETQYF. For the CDR3, the DNA is TGTGCCAGCAGCGCTGGAGGGGGGGAAGAGACCCAGTACTTC.

The genes are TRBV9 and TRBJ2-1; TRBD2 agrees at 7 bases. Trimming took 0 bases from V and 5 from J; bases not matched to a gene: 8. The CDR3 runs to 16 residues. CDR1 SGDLS and CDR2 YYNGEE come from the germline V gene. The CDR3 is CASSVGLGLADNEQFF. The CDR3 nucleotides are TGTGCCAGCAGCGTAGGACTGGGCCTAGCGGACAATGAGCAGTTCTTC.

The V and J genes are TRBV4-2 and TRBJ2-3; 12 bases line up with TRBD2. J lost 2 bases, V lost 2 bases, and 14 bases had no gene match. The CDR3 is 20 amino acids. Germline CDR1 LGHNA, CDR2 YNFKEQ. The CDR3 nucleotides are TGTGCCAGCAGCCAATACACCGGGACTAGCGGGTCTTTCACCACAGATACGCAGTATTTT. Its translation is CASSQYTGTSGSFTTDTQYF.

The chain uses TRBV7-9 and TRBJ2-5; no reliable D call. The CDR3 covers 14 residues. Per germline, CDR1 SEHNR and CDR2 FQNEAQ (reference sequence). V lost 1 base to trimming and J lost 0 bases, with 6 bases between them. In DNA, the CDR3 is TGTGCCAGCAGCTTAGGCACTAACCAAGAGACCCAGTACTTC. Encoded protein: CASSLGTNQETQYF. Filled out from reference TRBV7-9 and TRBJ2-5, the complete variable domain reads DTGVSQNPRHKITKRGQNVTFRCDPISEHNRLYWYRQTLGQGPEFLTYFQNEAQLEKSRLLSDRFSAERPKGSFSTLEIQRTEQGDSAMYLCASSLGTNQETQYFGPGTRLLVL.

The chain links TRBV4-2 to TRBJ2-7; a possible D gene is TRBD1 (5 bases). The CDR3 consists of 15 residues. V was shortened by 2 bases and J by 3 bases, with 14 bases between the two germline ends. Per germline, CDR1 LGHNA and CDR2 YNFKEQ. CDR3 region: CASSQWGGTNYEQYF. The CDR3, as DNA: TGTGCCAGCAGCCAATGGGGCGGAACTAACTACGAGCAGTACTTC.

This clone has a handful of counts. The chain has TRBV5-1 and TRBJ1-2, with TRBD1 identical over 9 bases. V shed 4 bases, J shed 3 bases, and the junction held 4 bases outside the gene matches. Per germline, CDR1 SGHRS and CDR2 YFSETQ. This CDR3 has 14 amino acids. The CDR3 is CASSRQGDDYGYTF. In DNA, the CDR3 is TGCGCCAGCAGCCGACAGGGGGATGACTATGGCTACACCTTC.

V and J are TRBV7-9 and TRBJ1-5; D may be TRBD1 (6 bases). The CDR3 covers 13 residues. V dropped 10 bases and J dropped 6 bases, with 16 bases sitting between them. Germline V gene sequence: CDR1 SEHNR, CDR2 FQNEAQ (reference sequence). DNA of the CDR3: TGTGCCACTCATACAGGGACCGGTCAGCCCCAGCATTTT. Protein: CATHTGTGQPQHF.

A few counts support this clone. The V call is TRBV28, the J call TRBJ1-1; D unresolved. V shed 5 bases and J shed 1 base, with 5 bases lying between them. The CDR3 totals 12 residues. Germline CDR1 and CDR2: MDHEN and SYDVKM. CDR3 bases: TGTGCCAGCAGTAGCCCGAACACTGAAGCTTTCTTT. This codes for CASSSPNTEAFF.

The chain links TRBV2 to TRBJ2-1; TRBD1 might be the D (5 bases). The CDR3 is made up of 13 amino acids. The V end was cut by 8 bases, the J end by 6 bases, with 14 bases between. CDR1 and CDR2 (germline): SNHLY, FYNNEI. CDR3 nucleotides: TGTGCCAGCGTCAAGTGGGGCACCAATGAGCAGTTCTTC. Protein sequence: CASVKWGTNEQFF.

This rearrangement joins TRBV10-2 to TRBJ2-7, with 9 bases fitting TRBD2. Losses at the gene ends were 6 bases for V and 5 bases for J; bases not matched to a gene: 11. The germline CDR1 and CDR2 sequences are WSHSY and SAAADI. This CDR3 spans 15 amino acids. In nucleotides, the CDR3 is TGCGCCAGCAGGGACTGGGCGGGGGGGCTCAACGAGCAGTACTTC. Its protein product is CASRDWAGGLNEQYF.

The gene calls are TRBV5-1 and TRBJ1-2, with 9 bases lining up with TRBD1. In germline, CDR1 is SGHRS, CDR2 YFSETQ. The CDR3 consists of 13 residues. Trimming at V came to 4 bases and at J to 6 bases, leaving 4 bases not matched to a gene. CDR3 nucleotides: TGCGCCAGCAGCGAAACAGGGGGCAATGGCTACACCTTC. It yields the protein CASSETGGNGYTF.

CDR3 protein: CASSAGTDYGYTF. The CDR3 coding sequence is TGTGCCAGCTCGGCCGGGACAGACTATGGCTACACCTTC. The gene calls are TRBV6-5 and TRBJ1-2, with 7 bases identical to TRBD1. The V and J ends lost 8 bases and 3 bases, in that order; junction bases with no gene match: 6. CDR1 MNHEY and CDR2 SVGAGI come from the germline V gene. This CDR3 comprises 13 residues.

CDR3 protein: CASSVATGDAGTQYF. CDR3 in DNA: TGTGCCAGCAGCGTAGCTACAGGGGATGCAGGGACCCAGTACTTC. V is TRBV9 and J is TRBJ2-5; TRBD1 matches at 7 bases. Per the germline V gene, CDR1 is SGDLS and CDR2 is YYNGEE. This CDR3 has 15 amino acids. V dropped 0 bases and J dropped 7; count of bases not matched to a gene: 9.

The gene calls are TRBV4-1 and TRBJ2-7; 11 bases match TRBD1. Germline V gene data show CDR1 as MGHRA and CDR2 as YSYEKL. CDR3 length: 14 amino acids. V dropped 4 bases and J dropped 6; count of bases not matched to a gene: 5. The CDR3 is CASSLRTGGPEQYF. CDR3 nucleotide sequence: TGCGCCAGCAGCCTCCGGACAGGGGGCCCCGAGCAGTACTTC.

The V call is TRBV5-1, the J call TRBJ2-1, with 11 bases lining up with TRBD2. This CDR3 region has 16 residues. The germline CDR1 and CDR2 sequences are SGHRS and YFSETQ. The V gene end was trimmed by 0 bases and the J gene end by 8 bases; junction bases not matched to a gene: 7. The CDR3 is CASSLGLAGSIDEQFF. The DNA of the CDR3 is TGCGCCAGCAGCTTGGGACTAGCGGGATCTATAGATGAGCAGTTCTTC.

V and J are TRBV7-9 and TRBJ1-2; D is undetermined. This CDR3 contains 13 residues. Per germline, CDR1 SEHNR and CDR2 FQNEAQ (reference sequence). Trimming pared 5 bases from V and 8 bases from J, leaving 15 bases between. The CDR3 reads CASSAAGKGGYTF. The CDR3 coding sequence is TGTGCCAGCAGCGCGGCCGGGAAAGGGGGCTACACCTTC.

V is TRBV28 and J is TRBJ2-7; tentative D call: TRBD2 (6 bases). V was pared by 5 bases and J by 6 bases, with 23 bases between. The germline V gene encodes CDR1 MDHEN and CDR2 SYDVKM. This CDR3 is 16 amino acids long. CDR3 sequence: CASSPVADPGGREQYF. CDR3 nucleotide sequence: TGTGCCAGCAGTCCCGTAGCGGACCCAGGAGGGCGCGAGCAGTACTTC.

The chain has TRBV5-1 and TRBJ2-3; D remains unclear. Germline CDR1 SGHRS, CDR2 YFSETQ. CDR3 length: 14 residues. V gave up 0 bases and J gave up 3 bases, with 8 bases separating them. CDR3 in DNA: TGCGCCAGCAGCTTGGCCCTGGAGACAGATACGCAGTATTTT. As protein: CASSLALETDTQYF.

The gene calls are TRBV6-5 and TRBJ2-6; 8 positions match TRBD1. The CDR3 has 16 amino acids. The V segment lost 0 bases and the J segment 4 bases; nucleotides outside the gene matches: 2. Germline lookup yields CDR1 MNHEY and CDR2 SVGAGI. CDR3 bases: TGTGCCAGCAGTTACTCGGGACAGGTCGGGGCCAACGTCCTGACTTTC. Translation: CASSYSGQVGANVLTF.

V is TRBV30 and J is TRBJ1-3; 11 bases match TRBD1. The CDR3 spans 15 residues. The junction had 4 bases not matched to a gene; V was cut back by 0 bases and J by 6 bases. CDR1 is GTSNPN, CDR2 SVGIG, per germline (reference sequence). The DNA of the CDR3 is TGTGCCTGGAGTGTGTCCGGACAGGGGGCAAACACCATATATTTT. Translated, it gives CAWSVSGQGANTIYF.